These 27 T cell receptor beta chains originate from one sample sequenced in a study of T cells after yellow fever vaccination. TCRdb ran MiXCR on the 5' RACE reads and lists one entry per CDR3 protein. The sample includes around 230,000 distinct CDR3 sequences, roughly 6.2% seen only once; the top ten take 0.8% to 1.2%. Source: CD4+ T cells sorted from PBMCs, taken on the day of the yellow fever booster vaccination. The receptor set was obtained from a man aged 25-45 years who received the YFV17D yellow fever vaccine.

CDR3 nucleotide sequence: TGTGCCTCAATAGCGGGAGTTGGAGATACGCAGTATTTT. The encoded protein is CASIAGVGDTQYF. This chain links TRBV5-4 with TRBJ2-3, with TRBD2 identical over 9 bases. J lost 5 bases, V lost 10 bases, and 8 bases had no gene match. CDR3 length equals 13 residues. Germline CDR1 and CDR2: SGHNT and YYREEE (reference sequence).

This clonotype was counted ten times or more. The rearrangement links TRBV5-5 to TRBJ1-4, with unresolved D. V dropped 0 bases and J dropped 0 bases, with 9 bases sitting between them. Germline V gene data show CDR1 as SGHKS and CDR2 as YYEKEE (reference sequence). The CDR3 is 16 amino acids. CDR3 residues: CASSLGSAPTNEKLFF. Here the CDR3 DNA reads TGTGCCAGCAGCTTGGGGTCCGCTCCAACTAATGAAAAACTGTTTTTT.

This sequence joins TRBV20-1 and TRBJ2-5; 8 bases align to TRBD1. V shed 6 bases, J shed 5 bases, and the junction held 5 bases outside the gene matches. This CDR3 has 12 amino acids. Germline CDR1 is DFQATT and CDR2 is SNEGSKA (reference sequence). The CDR3 reads CSARTGRETQYF. The CDR3 DNA reads as TGCAGTGCCCGGACAGGGAGGGAGACCCAGTACTTC.

This clonotype has a count of ten or more. The V gene is TRBV7-3, the J gene TRBJ2-1, with TRBD2 identical over 10 bases. The length of the CDR3 is 14 residues. Germline V gene sequence: CDR1 SGHTA, CDR2 FQGTGA. Losses at the gene ends were 3 bases for V and 7 bases for J; bases not matched to a gene: 3. CDR3 DNA sequence: TGTGCCAGCAGCTTCCTAGCGGGAGATAATGAGCAGTTCTTC. Amino acid sequence: CASSFLAGDNEQFF.

This clonotype was detected many times. The V gene is TRBV15, the J gene TRBJ2-3; 8 positions match TRBD2. The germline gives CDR1 LNHNV, CDR2 YYDKDF (reference sequence). The V gene end was trimmed by 3 bases and the J gene end by 3 bases; junction bases not matched to a gene: 14. This CDR3 region has 18 residues. CDR3 protein: CATSRGLGLAEKTDTQYF. The DNA for the CDR3 is TGTGCCACCAGCAGGGGACTAGGGCTAGCGGAGAAAACAGATACGCAGTATTTT.

The chain employs TRBV7-2 and TRBJ1-2; 9 positions match TRBD1. Germline-derived CDR1 and CDR2 are SGHTA and FQGNSA. V lost 7 bases and J lost 2; bases outside the gene matches: 11. CDR3 size: 16 residues. The CDR3 sequence: CASTNNLGTGNYGYTF. CDR3 nucleotide sequence: TGTGCCAGCACCAATAACCTCGGGACAGGGAACTATGGCTACACCTTC.

At least ten counts were recorded for this clonotype. This sequence joins TRBV7-2 and TRBJ2-5; TRBD2 is a possible D gene (5 bases). The germline V gene has CDR1 SGHTA and CDR2 FQGNSA. V shed 5 bases and J shed 5 bases, with 9 bases lying between them. The CDR3 runs to 12 residues. The CDR3 coding sequence is TGTGCCAGCAGCGGACTTGTGGAGACCCAGTACTTC. Protein sequence: CASSGLVETQYF.

This clonotype was counted many times. V is TRBV20-1 and J is TRBJ2-1; possibly TRBD1 or TRBD2 for D (5 bases each). Looked up from germline, CDR1 is DFQATT and CDR2 is SNEGSKA (reference sequence). The CDR3 loop spans 18 amino acids. Trimming left V 5 bases short and J 4 bases short, with 27 bases between. CDR3 amino acids: CSAWALATGPNGYNEQFF. The CDR3 DNA sequence: TGCAGTGCTTGGGCGCTAGCAACGGGGCCCAATGGGTACAATGAGCAGTTCTTC.

This chain joins TRBV19 and TRBJ2-7; no reliable D call. This CDR3 has 13 residues. The ends were cut back, 1 base at V and 3 bases at J, with 7 bases in the middle. Germline V lookup: CDR1 LNHDA, CDR2 SQIVND (reference sequence). CDR3 sequence: CASSIGYYYEQYF. In nucleotides, the CDR3 is TGTGCCAGTAGTATAGGCTATTACTACGAGCAGTACTTC.

This clonotype was picked up a small number of times. The gene calls are TRBV3-1 and TRBJ2-7, with 8 bases lining up with TRBD1. V shed 4 bases, J shed 5 bases, and the junction held 7 bases outside the gene matches. This CDR3 has 14 amino acids. CDR1 is LGHDT and CDR2 is YNNKEL in the germline V gene (reference sequence). CDR3 sequence (DNA): TGTGCCAGCAGCCGGACAGGGAGAGGGAACGAGCAGTACTTC. Its protein is CASSRTGRGNEQYF.

The chain combines TRBV23-1 with TRBJ2-7; 12 nucleotides match TRBD2. TRBV23-1 is labeled an ORF, and its function is uncertain. This CDR3 has 16 residues. The V segment lost 4 bases and the J segment 5 bases; nucleotides outside the gene matches: 9. The chain's CDR3 is CASSPGTSGPGDEQYF. The CDR3 DNA is TGCGCCAGCAGTCCCGGGACTAGCGGGCCTGGGGACGAGCAGTACTTC.

This chain connects TRBV28 to TRBJ1-2; 7 bases agree with TRBD1. The CDR3 sequence is 14 residues long. V shed 8 bases, J shed 2 bases, and the junction held 8 bases outside the gene matches. CDR1 is MDHEN and CDR2 is SYDVKM in the germline V gene. The CDR3 reads CASGRGQGNYGYTF. Written as DNA, the CDR3 is TGTGCCAGCGGAAGGGGGCAAGGGAACTATGGCTACACCTTC.

This rearrangement joins TRBV20-1 to TRBJ2-1, with TRBD2 identical over 10 bases. This CDR3 has 16 amino acids. Germline-derived CDR1 and CDR2 are DFQATT and SNEGSKA (reference sequence). Germline trimming cut 3 bases from V and 5 bases from J; bases unmatched to any gene: 10. Here the CDR3 reads CSARSPSGRLNNEQFF. The CDR3 bases are TGCAGTGCTAGGTCGCCTAGCGGGAGATTAAACAATGAGCAGTTCTTC.

V usage is TRBV27 and J usage is TRBJ2-5, with D possibly matching TRBD1 (5 bases). V lost 8 bases and J lost 5, with 15 bases in between. This CDR3 has 13 residues. Looked up from germline, CDR1 is MNHEY and CDR2 is SMNVEV (reference sequence). The CDR3 nucleotides are TGTGCCAGCGCGTTCAGGGTTCACGAGACCCAGTACTTC. Encoded protein: CASAFRVHETQYF.

The chain uses TRBV29-1 and TRBJ1-1; TRBD1 might be the D (6 bases). V gave up 6 bases and J gave up 1 base, with 12 bases separating them. CDR1 and CDR2 from the germline V gene are SQVTM and ANQGSEA. The CDR3 runs to 13 residues. The CDR3 sequence is CSVEQGSNTEAFF. DNA of the CDR3: TGCAGCGTCGAACAGGGTTCGAACACTGAAGCTTTCTTT.

This rearrangement joins TRBV6-5 to TRBJ1-1; no clear D gene. Per the germline V gene, CDR1 is MNHEY and CDR2 is SVGAGI. This CDR3 is built from 14 residues. With 0 bases removed from V and 5 bases from J, the gap between germline ends came to 10 bases. CDR3 region: CASSYSRDRTEAFF. CDR3 nucleotide sequence: TGTGCCAGCAGTTACTCGAGAGACCGTACTGAAGCTTTCTTT.

There are many counts of this clonotype. This chain connects TRBV7-2 to TRBJ1-5; no reliable D call. Per germline, CDR1 SGHTA and CDR2 FQGNSA. The V end lost 3 bases, the J end lost 5 bases, and 11 bases lay between the germline ends. The CDR3 contains 14 residues. CDR3 protein: CASSFSYADQPQHF. The CDR3 DNA follows: TGTGCCAGCAGCTTTTCGTACGCCGATCAGCCCCAGCATTTT.

The sample holds a few counts of this clonotype. The chain has TRBV25-1 and TRBJ2-1, with TRBD2 matching 13 bases. Germline loops: CDR1 MGHDK, CDR2 SYGVNS. Unmatched junction bases numbered 4, after V lost 8 bases and J lost 3 bases. There are 15 residues in the CDR3. Here the CDR3 reads CASVGLAGVYNEQFF. CDR3 DNA sequence: TGTGCCAGCGTCGGACTAGCGGGAGTCTACAATGAGCAGTTCTTC.

There are many counts of this clonotype. This chain connects TRBV7-2 to TRBJ2-2, with a weak D call TRBD2 (5 bases). Trimming took off 7 bases at V and 7 bases at J, with 10 bases between the two ends. Germline loops: CDR1 SGHTA, CDR2 FQGNSA. This CDR3 is 12 amino acids long. CDR3 nucleotide sequence: TGTGCCAGCAATTCGGGAATCGGGGAGCTGTTTTTT. The encoded protein is CASNSGIGELFF.

Written as DNA, the CDR3 is TGTGCCAGCAGCGAGCAAGAGACAGTAACCAAATATGGCTACACCTTC. Translating gives CASSEQETVTKYGYTF. The rearrangement joins TRBV9 to TRBJ1-2, with D possibly being TRBD1 (5 bases). V lost 3 bases, J lost 5 bases, and 20 bases lay in between. Germline V lookup: CDR1 SGDLS, CDR2 YYNGEE. The CDR3 has 16 residues.

The sample holds many counts of this clonotype. This rearrangement joins TRBV20-1 to TRBJ2-1; 9 positions agree with TRBD2. CDR1 DFQATT and CDR2 SNEGSKA come from the germline V gene (reference sequence). The ends lost 2 bases at V and 12 bases at J; junction bases unmatched: 5. This CDR3 comprises 12 residues. The CDR3 coding sequence is TGCAGTGCTAGATGGCGGGAGGGCCGGCAGTTCTTC. Protein: CSARWREGRQFF.

The chain combines TRBV7-2 with TRBJ2-3, with a possible D match to TRBD2 (5 bases). Germline V CDR1 and CDR2: SGHTA, FQGNSA. Trimming left V 2 bases short and J 6 bases short, with 15 bases between. The length of the CDR3 is 15 residues. The CDR3 is CASSLLGLAVDTQYF. The CDR3 bases are TGTGCCAGCAGCTTATTAGGGCTAGCTGTGGATACGCAGTATTTT.

The sample holds a few counts of this clonotype. The chain uses TRBV30 and TRBJ2-1, with TRBD1 matching 8 bases. The CDR3 loop spans 15 amino acids. Germline V lookup: CDR1 GTSNPN, CDR2 SVGIG (reference sequence). The V segment lost 2 bases and the J segment 6 bases; nucleotides outside the gene matches: 9. The CDR3 DNA reads as TGTGCCTGGAGTCCCTTGGGGACAGGAGTCAATGAGCAGTTCTTC. Its translation: CAWSPLGTGVNEQFF.

This clonotype was detected a few times. The chain has TRBV12-5 and TRBJ2-7, with TRBD1 matching over 8 bases. The V and J ends lost 6 bases and 3 bases, in that order; junction bases with no gene match: 10. CDR1 is LGHNT and CDR2 is FRNRAP in the germline V gene. This CDR3 spans 15 amino acids. The CDR3 loop is CASGSDRAISYEQYF. CDR3 sequence (DNA): TGTGCTAGTGGCTCGGACAGGGCCATAAGCTACGAGCAGTACTTC.

The chain combines TRBV12-5 with TRBJ1-5; D is perhaps TRBD1 (6 bases). Germline V gene sequence: CDR1 LGHNT, CDR2 FRNRAP. The CDR3 is 17 amino acids. V gave up 0 bases and J gave up 4 bases, with 16 bases separating them. The CDR3 spells CASGLVLGGFGNQPQHF. The CDR3 nucleotides read TGTGCTAGTGGTTTGGTTTTAGGGGGGTTTGGAAATCAGCCCCAGCATTTT.

This chain joins TRBV4-3 and TRBJ2-1; 9 nucleotides agree with TRBD2. Per the germline V gene, CDR1 is LGHNA and CDR2 is YSLEER. The CDR3 is 14 amino acids. Losses at the gene ends were 3 bases for V and 9 bases for J; bases not matched to a gene: 6. CDR3 sequence: CASSQRGLAIEQFF. As DNA, the CDR3 is TGCGCCAGCAGCCAGAGGGGACTAGCCATTGAGCAGTTCTTC.

In this sample, this clonotype turned up many times. The chain carries TRBV3-1 and TRBJ1-2, with D hard to call. Germline V lookup: CDR1 LGHDT, CDR2 YNNKEL (reference sequence). The germline V and J ends were trimmed by 3 bases and 8 bases, with 16 bases remaining between them. The CDR3 length is 14 residues. CDR3 loop: CASSQTDTQVGYTF. In nucleotides, the CDR3 is TGTGCCAGCAGCCAGACCGACACTCAAGTGGGCTACACCTTC.